This entry lists 14 T cell receptor beta chains sequenced from one sample in a study of shared clonotypes between healthy human individuals. Method: immunoSEQ multiplex PCR; TCRdb's copy keeps in-frame clones and lacks some. There are roughly 2.5 million clones in the sample; 85% to 95% occur only once, and under 0.15% lies in the top ten. Input material: naive CD4+ T cells sorted from blood. The subset was: CD45RA+ positively selected. Source of these receptors: a man younger than 35 in good health.

The V gene is TRBV19, the J gene TRBJ1-5; tentative D call: TRBD1 (5 bases). Trimming took off 9 bases at V and 6 bases at J, with 18 bases between the two ends. Germline V gene sequence: CDR1 LNHDA, CDR2 SQIVND (reference sequence). The CDR3 has 14 amino acids. This CDR3 is CASVDSSFLQPQHF. As DNA, the CDR3 is TGTGCCAGCGTAGACAGTTCTTTTCTTCAGCCCCAGCATTTT.

Only a few counts were recorded for this clone. The CDR3 nucleotides read TGTGCCAGCAGTGATCGCCAGGGACGCGGCTACACCTTC. Encoded protein: CASSDRQGRGYTF. The chain is built from TRBV25-1 and TRBJ1-2, with D possibly matching TRBD1 (5 bases). In germline, CDR1 is MGHDK, CDR2 SYGVNS. The CDR3 extends over 13 amino acids. Deletions cut 3 bases from V and 8 bases from J, with 13 bases between.

V usage is TRBV6-1 and J usage is TRBJ1-5; 9 bases are shared with TRBD1. The V gene end was trimmed by 7 bases and the J gene end by 6 bases; junction bases not matched to a gene: 4. Germline CDR1 is MNHNS and CDR2 is SASEGT. This CDR3 is built from 13 residues. CDR3 DNA sequence: TGTGCCAGCATAAAGGACAGGGGTCAGCCCCAGCATTTT. Its translation: CASIKDRGQPQHF.

This clone was observed a few times. The chain joins TRBV7-2 to TRBJ1-5, with D maybe TRBD1 (5 bases). The CDR3 length is 14 residues. With 5 bases removed from V and 0 bases from J, the gap between germline ends came to 8 bases. CDR1 SGHTA and CDR2 FQGNSA come from the germline V gene. CDR3 residues: CASSRDFSNQPQHF. DNA of the CDR3: TGTGCCAGCAGCCGGGACTTTAGCAATCAGCCCCAGCATTTT. The full variable domain, with the rest looked up from reference TRBV7-2 and TRBJ1-5, is GAGVSQSPSNKVTEKGKDVELRCDPISGHTALYWYRQSLGQGLEFLIYFQGNSAPDKSGLPSDRFSAERTGGSVSTLTIQRTQQEDSAVYLCASSRDFSNQPQHFGDGTRLSIL.

The rearrangement links TRBV6-1 to TRBJ2-4; maybe TRBD2 (6 bases). Per the germline V gene, CDR1 is MNHNS and CDR2 is SASEGT. V was clipped by 4 bases and J by 0 bases, with 19 bases between them. CDR3 length: 18 residues. CDR3 DNA: TGTGCCAGCAGTGTGGGGGGAAAATGGCCTCAAGCCAAAAACATTCAGTACTTC. Its protein is CASSVGGKWPQAKNIQYF.

As regards this clone: The same CDR3 also results from other DNA sequences found in this sample. CDR3 in amino acids: CASNPQGNYGYTF. The CDR3 DNA reads TGTGCCAGCAACCCACAGGGAAACTATGGCTACACCTTC. This chain joins TRBV7-9 and TRBJ1-2; a possible D gene is TRBD1 (6 bases). The CDR3 is made up of 13 amino acids. CDR1 and CDR2 from the germline V gene are SEHNR and FQNEAQ (reference sequence). Trimming stripped 7 bases from V and 2 bases from J, with 11 bases between.

The V call is TRBV27, the J call TRBJ2-3; 8 bases are shared with TRBD2. The CDR3 has 15 amino acids. The trim removed 1 base at V and 6 bases at J, leaving 6 bases unmatched. CDR1 MNHEY and CDR2 SMNVEV come from the germline V gene (reference sequence). Written as DNA, the CDR3 is TGTGCCAGCAGTTTATATTCCGGGGGGGCCGATACGCAGTATTTT. Translation: CASSLYSGGADTQYF.

V is TRBV5-4 and J is TRBJ2-3, with D tentatively TRBD2 (5 bases). The germline V gene has CDR1 SGHNT and CDR2 YYREEE (reference sequence). V dropped 4 bases and J dropped 3 bases, with 12 bases sitting between them. The CDR3 consists of 14 residues. CDR3 region: CASSHLALTDTQYF. In DNA form, the CDR3 reads TGTGCCAGCAGCCATCTAGCTCTAACAGATACGCAGTATTTT.

CDR3 coding DNA: TGTGCCAGCAGTGACCTCCTAGCGGGAGAAGATTACGAGCAGTACTTC. This sequence encodes CASSDLLAGEDYEQYF. The chain recombines TRBV6-4 with TRBJ2-7, with 10 bases lining up with TRBD2. The V segment lost 2 bases and the J segment 4 bases; nucleotides outside the gene matches: 8. CDR3 size: 16 residues. Germline-derived CDR1 and CDR2 are MRHNA and SNTAGT.

J is TRBJ2-7 and V is TRBV5-1, with TRBD1 identical over 9 bases. This CDR3 contains 14 residues. With 4 bases clipped from V and 3 bases from J, the junction kept 5 bases outside the gene matches. CDR1 and CDR2 (germline): SGHRS, YFSETQ. The CDR3 sequence is CASSPRDRDYEQYF. For the CDR3, the DNA is TGCGCCAGCAGCCCACGGGACAGGGACTACGAGCAGTACTTC.

V and J are TRBV13 and TRBJ2-1; D unclear. CDR3 length: 14 residues. V was trimmed by 1 base and J by 0 bases, leaving 4 bases between them. Germline loops: CDR1 PRHDT, CDR2 FYEKMQ (reference sequence). The CDR3 sequence is CASSLEGSYNEQFF. The CDR3 coding sequence is TGTGCCAGCAGCTTAGAGGGCTCCTACAATGAGCAGTTCTTC.

The chain employs TRBV19 and TRBJ1-5, with D possibly TRBD1 on 5 matching bases. The germline V gene encodes CDR1 LNHDA and CDR2 SQIVND (reference sequence). Trimming shortened V by 11 bases and J by 4 bases, and 21 bases separated the two germline ends. This CDR3 contains 15 residues. CDR3 coding DNA: TGTGCCTCCAAAGACGGGGGGTTAGGGAATCAGCCCCAGCATTTT. Encoded protein: CASKDGGLGNQPQHF.

This sequence joins TRBV28 and TRBJ2-5; no clear D gene. Germline CDR1 reads MDHEN; CDR2 reads SYDVKM. The CDR3 sequence is 14 residues long. V was shortened by 5 bases and J by 2 bases, with 12 bases between the two germline ends. This CDR3 is CASSPLGNQETQYF. For the CDR3, the DNA is TGTGCCAGCAGTCCTCTGGGAAATCAAGAGACCCAGTACTTC.

The V call is TRBV6-5, the J call TRBJ2-3; D gene ambiguous. V lost 2 bases and J lost 4, with 7 bases in between. The CDR3 covers 13 residues. CDR1 is MNHEY and CDR2 is SVGAGI in the germline V gene. Here the CDR3 DNA reads TGTGCCAGCAGTTACGCCCGGGCAGATACGCAGTATTTT. Its translation: CASSYARADTQYF.